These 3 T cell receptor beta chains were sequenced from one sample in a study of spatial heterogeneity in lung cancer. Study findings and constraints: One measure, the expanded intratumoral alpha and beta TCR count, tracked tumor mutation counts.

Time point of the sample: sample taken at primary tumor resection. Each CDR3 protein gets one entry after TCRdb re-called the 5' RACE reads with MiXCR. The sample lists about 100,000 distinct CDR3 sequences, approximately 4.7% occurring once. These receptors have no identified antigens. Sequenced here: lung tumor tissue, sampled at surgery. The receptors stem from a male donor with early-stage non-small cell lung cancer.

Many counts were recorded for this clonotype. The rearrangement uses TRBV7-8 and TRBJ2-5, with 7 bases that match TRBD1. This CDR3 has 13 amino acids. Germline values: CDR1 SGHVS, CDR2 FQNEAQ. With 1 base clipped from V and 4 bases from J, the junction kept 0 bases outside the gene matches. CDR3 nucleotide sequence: TGTGCCAGCAGCTTAGACAGGGGAGAGACCCAGTACTTC. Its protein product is CASSLDRGETQYF.

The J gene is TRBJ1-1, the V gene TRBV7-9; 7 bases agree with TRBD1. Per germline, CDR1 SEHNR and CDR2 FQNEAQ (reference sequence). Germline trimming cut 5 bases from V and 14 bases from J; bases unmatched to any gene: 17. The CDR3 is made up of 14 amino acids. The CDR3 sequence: CASSHRGYDDRLFF. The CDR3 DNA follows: TGTGCCAGCAGCCACAGGGGATACGACGACCGATTATTCTTT.

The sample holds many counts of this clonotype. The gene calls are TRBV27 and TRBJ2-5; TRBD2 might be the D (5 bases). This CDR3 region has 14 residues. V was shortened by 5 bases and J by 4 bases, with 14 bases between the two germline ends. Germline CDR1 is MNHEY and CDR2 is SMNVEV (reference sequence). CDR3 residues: CASSITTRGETQYF. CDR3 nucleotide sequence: TGTGCCAGCAGTATCACGACCCGGGGAGAGACCCAGTACTTC.